Detailed here is one T cell receptor (beta chain). As yet, its antigen is unknown. This sample stems from a study of T cell repertoires in cytomegalovirus infection. About the research overall: Well-studied HLA-B-restricted epitopes and recently identified HLA-C-restricted epitopes of CMV were both used in the study. From public TCR beta signatures came an indication of both CMV infection and matching HLA type. Notes on the study in general: The ex vivo response was dominated by HLA-C-restricted CMV-specific TCR beta clonotypes. Of the TCR beta families, the public ones yielded a cumulative frequency that identified carriers of CMV plus the relevant HLA.

TCRdb re-analysed the reads in MiXCR, keeping a single row per CDR3 protein. The profile shows some 560,000 distinct CDR3 sequences, roughly 42% of them singletons. Trimming removed 0 bases at V and 4 bases at J, with 8 bases between. The CDR3 runs 14 residues. Germline V CDR1 and CDR2: LGHNA, YSLEER. The rearrangement uses TRBV4-3 and TRBJ2-3, with no clear D. The sample consisted of cultured PBMCs, taken from culture after CMV antigen stimulation. The clonotype was recovered from a human donor in good health (CMV status not recorded). Some clones in this sample may be carry-over from other donors' samples. The CDR3: CASSQEEIADTQYF. As DNA, the CDR3 is TGCGCCAGCAGCCAAGAGGAGATCGCAGATACGCAGTATTTT.